This T cell receptor beta chain was sequenced for a study of T cell responses to AZD1222 COVID-19 vaccine (dated by TCRdb to the early 2020s). Concerning the study at large: Because spike-specific TCR depth and breadth did not differ between the two schedules, AZD1222 recipients who got a second dose at roughly 4 weeks were pooled with those who got a second dose at roughly 12 weeks. TCR sequencing covered over 230 trial participants: 200 to 220 given two doses of AZD1222 and approximately 26 given two doses of MenACWY control vaccine. Trial participants were enrolled by age into subgroups of 18-55, 56-69 and 70-plus years, and 148, 28 and 57 TCR-sequenced participants, respectively, were included in these subgroups.

The CDR3 regions of human TCRbeta chains were analyzed by immunosequencing. Concerning the study's data processing: TCRs in the repertoires were compared against a reference library of SARS-CoV-2-specific TCRs that had been generated with the MIRA antigen-specificity platform. Breadth was defined as the fraction of unique TCRs that were SARS-CoV-2-associated, and depth was defined as the fraction of total T cells that were SARS-CoV-2-associated. Using the MIRA data, every spike-specific TCR was mapped to the spike region that the TCR reacted to and assigned to either a CD4 or a CD8 class. Log10-transformed breadth and depth values were compared by one-way ANOVA with Sidak's multiple comparisons tests. The source is immuneACCESS, and TCRdb retained only in-frame sequences with V and J called. Part of the clones is not carried over; for the studies checked, unresolved V genes explain less than half of this, and the remainder is unexplained. V, J and clone size derive from that table, while D and trimming were established from the DNA sequence. The table for this sample lists under 150,000 clones; around 93% of them were counted only once. The ten largest clones add up to around 4.7% of the sample.

Comment on this clone: No antigen is known for it. Nothing much larger sits one base from this clone, and base qualities are not available.

The sample's time point label is to be understood as: baseline before first vaccination. Samples from vaccinated people were obtained from the UK trials COV001 and COV002, which included a single-blind randomized controlled phase 2/3 trial of AZD1222 (ChAdOx1 nCoV-19) in healthy adults. For TCRbeta chain sequencing, PBMC samples were collected from trial participants at day 0 and at day 28 after the second dose. The paper as a whole reports these results and caveats: Vaccine-associated CD4 TCRs spanned the whole spike protein, with dominant responses in regions 160-218 and 743-854. No day 14 peak-response samples were available, so repertoires were characterized only after the peak T cell response. Spike-specific TCR breadth and depth rose significantly after two AZD1222 doses compared with day 0 and with MenACWY recipients. Most participants were white British and females outnumbered males, and the authors suggested that clonal diversity may have been underestimated. In the small 56-69-year group, the increase in depth fell short of significance, most likely because of low power. Conclusions about previously exposed vaccinees were limited because only six AZD1222 recipients were SARS-CoV-2 seropositive at baseline. Reportedly, close to half of the unique spike-specific TCRs recognized epitopes lying outside the regions that are mutated in the B.1.351 and B.1.1.7 variants.

The sample here was peripheral blood, taken on day 0 of AZD1222 vaccination. This receptor was obtained from an adult in good health.

CDR3 protein: CATSDLRGSRNYEQYF. The DNA is TGTGCCACCAGTGATTTGCGAGGATCCCGGAACTACGAGCAGTACTTC. The rearrangement combines TRBV24-1 with TRBJ2-7; the D gene cannot be resolved reliably. At the junction V is shortened by 0 bases and J by 3 bases, with 14 bases in between. CDR1 and CDR2 are read off the germline V gene as KGHDR and SFDVKD. From the cysteine up to the phenylalanine, the CDR3 has a length of 16 residues. This entry keeps only the CDR3 DNA: 48 bases, framed from base 1.